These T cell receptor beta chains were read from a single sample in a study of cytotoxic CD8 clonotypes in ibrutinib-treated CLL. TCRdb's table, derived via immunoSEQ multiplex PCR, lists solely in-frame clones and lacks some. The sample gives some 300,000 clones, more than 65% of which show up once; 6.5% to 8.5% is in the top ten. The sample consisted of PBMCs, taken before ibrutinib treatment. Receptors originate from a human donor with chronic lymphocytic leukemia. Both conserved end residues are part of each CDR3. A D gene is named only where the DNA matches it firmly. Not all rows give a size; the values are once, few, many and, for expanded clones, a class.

CDR3: CASSERALRQPQHF
DNA: TGTGCCAGCAGTGAAAGGGCCCTTCGGCAGCCCCAGCATTTT
V: TRBV2
J: TRBJ1-5
D: .
size: .

CDR3: CASSPSQGREKLFF
DNA: TGTGCCAGCTCACCGAGTCAGGGAAGGGAAAAACTGTTTTTT
V: TRBV18
J: TRBJ1-4
D: .
size: .

CDR3: CASSPPGPYGYTF
DNA: TGTGCCAGCAGCCCCCCGGGGCCCTATGGCTACACCTTC
V: TRBV7-9
J: TRBJ1-2
D: .
size: .

CDR3: CASSLLAGGYEQYF
DNA: TGTGCCAGCAGCTTGCTAGCGGGGGGCTACGAGCAGTACTTC
V: TRBV5-8
J: TRBJ2-7
D: TRBD2
size: .

CDR3: CASSLISGTEAFF
DNA: TGTGCCAGCAGTTTAATTTCGGGCACTGAAGCTTTCTTT
V: TRBV6-5
J: TRBJ1-1
D: .
size: .

CDR3: CASSLRQGSHNEQFF
DNA: TGTGCCAGCAGCTTACGGCAGGGGTCCCACAATGAGCAGTTCTTC
V: TRBV11-3
J: TRBJ2-1
D: .
size: .

CDR3: CASRYNSGRYEQFF
DNA: TGTGCCAGTAGATACAATAGCGGGAGGTATGAGCAGTTCTTC
V: TRBV19
J: TRBJ2-1
D: TRBD2
size: .

CDR3: CASSRPGTTSYEQYF
DNA: TGTGCCAGCAGCCGCCCGGGGACAACCTCCTACGAGCAGTACTTC
V: TRBV7-8
J: TRBJ2-7
D: .
size: few

CDR3: CAWSTGLVSYNEQFF
DNA: TGTGCCTGGAGTACAGGACTAGTTTCCTACAATGAGCAGTTCTTC
V: TRBV30
J: TRBJ2-1
D: TRBD2
size: .

CDR3: CASSLEREGLETQYF
DNA: TGCGCCAGCAGCTTGGAACGGGAGGGCCTGGAGACCCAGTACTTC
V: TRBV5-1
J: TRBJ2-5
D: TRBD2
size: .

CDR3: CASMAQLNQPQHF
DNA: TGTGCCAGCATGGCGCAGCTCAATCAGCCCCAGCATTTT
V: TRBV6-5
J: TRBJ1-5
D: .
size: .

CDR3: CASSSGTLISYEQYF
DNA: TGTGCCAGCAGCTCCGGGACACTAATCTCCTACGAGCAGTACTTC
V: TRBV7-3
J: TRBJ2-7
D: .
size: .

CDR3: CASSWIGTGDSYSYNEQFF
DNA: TGTGCCAGCAGTTGGATTGGGACAGGGGATAGTTACTCCTACAATGAGCAGTTCTTC
V: TRBV7-2
J: TRBJ2-1
D: TRBD1
size: .

CDR3: CASSLQDRSSDGYTF
DNA: TGTGCCAGCAGCCTTCAAGACAGGTCCTCCGATGGCTACACCTTC
V: TRBV13
J: TRBJ1-2
D: .
size: once

CDR3: CASRDREVGANVLTF
DNA: TGTGCCAGCAGGGACAGGGAAGTTGGGGCCAACGTCCTGACTTTC
V: TRBV6-5
J: TRBJ2-6
D: TRBD1
size: few

CDR3: CASSGKQGRETQYF
DNA: TGTGCCAGCAGCGGAAAGCAGGGAAGGGAGACCCAGTACTTC
V: TRBV2
J: TRBJ2-5
D: .
size: .

CDR3: CASTRGGNQPQHF
DNA: TGTGCCAGCACCCGGGGCGGCAATCAGCCCCAGCATTTT
V: TRBV2
J: TRBJ1-5
D: .
size: .

CDR3: CASSQTLVYGYTF
DNA: TGTGCCAGCAGCCAGACACTCGTTTATGGCTACACCTTC
V: TRBV6-5
J: TRBJ1-2
D: .
size: many

CDR3: CSVAQSSYEQYF
DNA: TGCAGCGTTGCACAGAGCTCCTACGAGCAGTACTTC
V: TRBV29-1
J: TRBJ2-7
D: .
size: .

CDR3: CASSYSGRGTGELFF
DNA: TGTGCCAGCAGTTATAGCGGGAGGGGAACCGGGGAGCTGTTTTTT
V: TRBV6-5
J: TRBJ2-2
D: TRBD2
size: .

CDR3: CASSFLGAEQFF
DNA: TGTGCCAGCAGCTTTTTAGGTGCTGAGCAGTTCTTC
V: TRBV7-3
J: TRBJ2-1
D: .
size: .

CDR3: CASLQGQQYF
DNA: TGTGCCAGCTTACAGGGCCAGCAGTACTTC
V: TRBV25-1
J: TRBJ2-7
D: .
size: .

CDR3: CASSTAGVGETQYF
DNA: TGTGCCAGTAGTACTGCGGGAGTTGGGGAGACCCAGTACTTC
V: TRBV19
J: TRBJ2-5
D: TRBD2
size: .

CDR3: CASRALAELSYEQYF
DNA: TGTGCCAGCAGGGCTCTAGCGGAGCTTTCCTACGAGCAGTACTTC
V: TRBV7-2
J: TRBJ2-7
D: TRBD2
size: once

CDR3: CASSDDGQARGNEQFF
DNA: TGTGCCAGCAGTGACGATGGACAGGCCCGGGGCAATGAGCAGTTCTTC
V: TRBV6-1
J: TRBJ2-1
D: TRBD1
size: once

CDR3: CASTRTETSTDTQYF
DNA: TGTGCCAGCACCAGGACTGAGACTAGCACAGATACGCAGTATTTT
V: TRBV9
J: TRBJ2-3
D: .
size: .

CDR3: CASSLVVVRTYNEQFF
DNA: TGTGCCAGCAGCTTAGTAGTAGTAAGGACCTACAATGAGCAGTTCTTC
V: TRBV7-8
J: TRBJ2-1
D: .
size: .

CDR3: CASSEERGHGEKLFF
DNA: TGTGCCAGCAGTGAGGAGAGGGGGCATGGAGAAAAACTGTTTTTT
V: TRBV2
J: TRBJ1-4
D: TRBD1
size: .

CDR3: CASSGGLAGAGETQYF
DNA: TGTGCCAGCAGTGGGGGACTAGCGGGAGCAGGTGAGACCCAGTACTTC
V: TRBV6-6
J: TRBJ2-5
D: TRBD2
size: .

CDR3: CASSFVGEAFF
DNA: TGTGCCAGCAGCTTTGTCGGTGAAGCTTTCTTT
V: TRBV11-1
J: TRBJ1-1
D: .
size: few

CDR3: CASSQGRYNSPLHF
DNA: TGTGCCAGCAGTCAGGGACGATATAATTCACCCCTCCACTTT
V: TRBV5-4
J: TRBJ1-6
D: .
size: .

CDR3: CASSIAGGYEQYF
DNA: TGTGCCAGTAGTATAGCTGGAGGATACGAGCAGTACTTC
V: TRBV19
J: TRBJ2-7
D: .
size: .

CDR3: CASLGLNTEAFF
DNA: TGTGCCAGCTTGGGCCTGAACACTGAAGCTTTCTTT
V: TRBV6-6
J: TRBJ1-1
D: .
size: .

CDR3: CASSRGQEGTGELFF
DNA: TGTGCCAGCAGCCGGGGACAGGAGGGCACCGGGGAGCTGTTTTTT
V: TRBV11-3
J: TRBJ2-2
D: TRBD1
size: .

CDR3: CAIAPGTGGTAGELFF
DNA: TGTGCCATCGCTCCCGGGACAGGGGGCACCGCCGGGGAGCTGTTTTTT
V: TRBV10-3
J: TRBJ2-2
D: TRBD1
size: .

CDR3: CASSLSLWVQGAITDTQYF
DNA: TGTGCCAGCAGTTTATCCTTGTGGGTACAGGGGGCTATCACAGATACGCAGTATTTT
V: TRBV27
J: TRBJ2-3
D: TRBD1
size: .

CDR3: CSVPSGSPYNEQFF
DNA: TGCAGCGTTCCTAGCGGGAGCCCCTACAATGAGCAGTTCTTC
V: TRBV29-1
J: TRBJ2-1
D: TRBD2
size: .

CDR3: CASSFQGARREKLFF
DNA: TGTGCCAGTAGTTTCCAGGGGGCGCGGCGCGAAAAACTGTTTTTT
V: TRBV19
J: TRBJ1-4
D: TRBD1
size: .

CDR3: CATSRERGGNTIYF
DNA: TGTGCCACCAGCAGAGAACGCGGTGGAAACACCATATATTTT
V: TRBV15
J: TRBJ1-3
D: .
size: few